The clone carrying this T cell receptor (beta chain) has only one observation. Its target is unknown. Vbeta (60) and Jbeta (13) primers were used in the PCR. How the authors handled the data: Per a later analysis, the number of unique TCR beta chains was around 80 million, of which 10 million to 11 million were shared. Generated by immunoSEQ multiplex PCR, the TCRdb table keeps only in-frame clones and is missing some. V and J calls and clone size come straight from that table; D and trimming were deduced from the DNA. This table has about 150,000 clones, 60% to 80% appearing once. This sample is part of a study of cytomegalovirus exposure and HLA in healthy donors. Points from the study as a whole: Upon later analysis, TCR association rates were observed to vary by HLA locus, being highest for DRB1 and lowest for HLA-C.

Input material: PBMCs. This TCR came from a man aged 25 to 45 in good health and CMV-seropositive.

CDR3 sequence reads: CASRSGGGGEQYF. CDR3 coding DNA: TGTGCCAGCAGGTCAGGGGGCGGAGGCGAGCAGTACTTC. This chain connects TRBV7-9 to TRBJ2-7; TRBD1 matches 8 bases. The length of the CDR3 is 13 residues. Trimming took 6 bases from V and 6 from J; bases not matched to a gene: 7. The germline V gene has CDR1 SEHNR and CDR2 FQNEAQ (reference sequence).